This TCR beta chain stems from a study of blood T cell repertoires in COVID-19. Study context: The samples span acute and convalescent COVID-19 from the United States, Italy and Spain.

Germline V gene lookup returns CDR1 KGHSH and CDR2 LQKENI. The CDR3 has 12 amino acids. Trimming removed 5 bases at V and 8 bases at J, with 13 bases between. In the original workflow: Amplified reference gene primers provided the basis for estimating nucleated cell counts. The data were produced by immunoSEQ multiplex PCR, yet TCRdb's version contains in-frame clones alone and is incomplete. Clone size and V and J calls were adopted from that table, with D and trimming inferred from the DNA. The data show fewer than 350,000 clones, with 81% seen just once and just under 3% held by the top ten. The sequence derives from a woman aged 55 to 70 with active or convalescent COVID-19. The chain is built from TRBV18 and TRBJ2-7, with D maybe TRBD1 (6 bases). The sample was peripheral blood. The CDR3 DNA sequence: TGTGCCAGCTCAAAGACAGGCTCCAAGCAGTACTTC. It translates to CASSKTGSKQYF.